A single sample is the source of the 10 T cell receptor beta chains below, sequenced in a study of T cell responses to AZD1222 COVID-19 vaccine (dated by TCRdb to about 2021). The receptor library was made with the immunoSEQ multiplex PCR assay. Sourced from immuneACCESS, this table was stored by TCRdb with only in-frame sequences that have V and J called. A share of the clones is absent; for the studies checked, an unresolved V gene accounts for under half, and the remainder has no known explanation. Recorded for this sample are some 120,000 clones; around 89% of them occurred a single time. Jointly, the top ten make up less than 2% of the sample. The sample's time point label, decoded: baseline before first vaccination. The source material was peripheral blood, sampled on day 0 of AZD1222 vaccination. The receptors were sampled from an adult in good health.

The chain carries TRBV19 and TRBJ1-2; D is unclear. Trimming left V 9 bases short and J 4 bases short, with 21 bases between. CDR1 and CDR2 from the germline V gene are LNHDA and SQIVND (reference sequence). This CDR3 region has 15 residues. CDR3 sequence reads: CASMARGFTPYGYTF. The DNA of the CDR3 is TGTGCCAGCATGGCCCGGGGTTTCACTCCCTATGGCTACACCTTC.

The rearrangement links TRBV18 to TRBJ2-1; tentatively, D is TRBD2 (6 bases). The CDR3 is 17 residues long. The V end lost 0 bases, the J end lost 6 bases, and 18 bases lay between the germline ends. Germline lookup yields CDR1 KGHSH and CDR2 LQKENI. As DNA, the CDR3 is TGTGCCAGCTCACCACCGACCCCGGACTACCAATCCAATGAGCAGTTCTTC. Amino acid sequence: CASSPPTPDYQSNEQFF.

The rearrangement uses TRBV4-3 and TRBJ1-6; D might be TRBD1 (6 bases). CDR1 and CDR2 from the germline V gene are LGHNA and YSLEER. The CDR3 consists of 15 residues. V was shortened by 4 bases and J by 7 bases, with 14 bases between the two germline ends. The CDR3 nucleotides read TGCGCCAGCAGCCTGGGACCAGGGGACAATTCACCCCTCCACTTT. Translating gives CASSLGPGDNSPLHF.

The chain combines TRBV6-5 with TRBJ2-7; D might be TRBD2 (6 bases). In germline, CDR1 is MNHEY, CDR2 SVGAGI. Deletions cut 6 bases from V and 6 bases from J, with 18 bases between. This CDR3 is built from 14 residues. The CDR3 nucleotides are TGTGCCAGCAGACCGGGACTCCCCCTCTCCGAGCAGTACTTC. This gives the protein CASRPGLPLSEQYF.

V gene TRBV4-1 combines with J gene TRBJ2-4, with 7 bases that match TRBD1. The CDR3 consists of 15 residues. The germline V gene encodes CDR1 MGHRA and CDR2 YSYEKL. V lost 0 bases and J lost 9; bases outside the gene matches: 8. CDR3 sequence (DNA): TGCGCCAGCAGCCAAGATACAGGGGTATTGAGCATTCAGTACTTC. Protein product: CASSQDTGVLSIQYF.

V and J are TRBV24-1 and TRBJ1-5, with D unclear. The germline gives CDR1 KGHDR, CDR2 SFDVKD. CDR3 length equals 18 residues. V lost 2 bases, J lost 4 bases, and 20 bases lay in between. Written as DNA, the CDR3 is TGTGCCACCAGTGATTCAGGATGGCGGCTTAAAGGTAATCAGCCCCAGCATTTT. Its protein product is CATSDSGWRLKGNQPQHF.

The chain carries TRBV4-1 and TRBJ1-2; D gene ambiguous. From germline, CDR1 is MGHRA and CDR2 YSYEKL. Trimming removed 3 bases at V and 2 bases at J, with 13 bases between. This CDR3 has 15 residues. CDR3 DNA sequence: TGCGCCAGCAGCCAGGGGTGGGGTTACAACTATGGCTACACCTTC. It is translated as CASSQGWGYNYGYTF.

The CDR3 sequence: CASSLVPDTQYF. DNA for the CDR3: TGTGCCAGCAGCTTGGTCCCAGATACGCAGTATTTT. The genes are TRBV13 and TRBJ2-3, with D hard to call. Germline CDR1 PRHDT, CDR2 FYEKMQ (reference sequence). The CDR3 consists of 12 residues. V lost 3 bases and J 4 bases, leaving 5 bases between the germline ends. The full variable domain, its missing parts supplied by reference TRBV13 and TRBJ2-3, is AAGVIQSPRHLIKEKRETATLKCYPIPRHDTVYWYQQGPGQDPQFLISFYEKMQSDKGSIPDRFSAQQFSDYHSELNMSSLELGDSALYFCASSLVPDTQYFGPGTRLTVL.

The chain links TRBV6-1 to TRBJ1-2; 7 bases align to TRBD1. Germline-derived CDR1 and CDR2 are MNHNS and SASEGT. CDR3 size: 16 residues. V was pared by 0 bases and J by 4 bases, with 8 bases of the junction left unmatched. The CDR3 coding sequence is TGTGCCAGCAGTGAAGCTGAAGGGGGCGCTGGCTATGGCTACACCTTC. It yields the protein CASSEAEGGAGYGYTF.

The CDR3 DNA is TGTGCCTGGAGTCCCGGGACAGCTGAAGCTTTCTTT. Translated, it gives CAWSPGTAEAFF. The chain has TRBV30 and TRBJ1-1; 7 nucleotides align to TRBD1. Germline assignment: CDR1 GTSNPN and CDR2 SVGIG (reference sequence). The CDR3 consists of 12 residues. The V gene end was trimmed by 2 bases and the J gene end by 6 bases; junction bases not matched to a gene: 3.